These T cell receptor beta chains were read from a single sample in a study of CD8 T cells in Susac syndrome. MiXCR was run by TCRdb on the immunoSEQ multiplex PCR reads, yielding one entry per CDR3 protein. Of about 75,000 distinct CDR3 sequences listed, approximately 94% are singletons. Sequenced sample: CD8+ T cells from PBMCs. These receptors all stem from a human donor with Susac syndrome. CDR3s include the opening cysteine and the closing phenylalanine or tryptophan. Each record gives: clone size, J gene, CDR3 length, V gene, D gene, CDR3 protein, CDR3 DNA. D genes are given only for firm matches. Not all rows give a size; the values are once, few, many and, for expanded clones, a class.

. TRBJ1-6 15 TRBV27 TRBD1 CASTPDRGWNSPLHF TGTGCCAGCACCCCCGACAGGGGATGGAATTCACCCCTCCACTTT
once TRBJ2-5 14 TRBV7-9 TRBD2 CASSSVAGQETQYF TGTGCCAGCAGCTCAGTAGCGGGACAAGAGACCCAGTACTTC
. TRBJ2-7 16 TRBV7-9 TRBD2 CASSSTSGGESYEQYF TGTGCCAGCAGCAGCACTAGCGGGGGGGAATCCTACGAGCAGTACTTC
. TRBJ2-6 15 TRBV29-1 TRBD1 CSVEVIQGALDVLTF TGCAGCGTTGAAGTCATCCAGGGGGCTCTAGACGTCCTGACTTTC
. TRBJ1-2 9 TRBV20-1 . CSARDGYTF TGCAGTGCTAGAGATGGCTACACCTTC
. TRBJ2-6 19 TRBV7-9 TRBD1 CASSQSGQGPMRGANVLTF TGTGCCAGCAGCCAATCCGGACAGGGTCCTATGAGAGGAGCCAACGTCCTGACTTTC
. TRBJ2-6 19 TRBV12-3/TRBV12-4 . CASSLALGWGTVGANVLTF TGTGCCAGCAGTTTAGCCCTCGGGTGGGGAACAGTGGGGGCCAACGTCCTGACTTTC
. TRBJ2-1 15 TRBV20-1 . CSAPTWGTRGNEQFF TGCAGTGCTCCGACTTGGGGCACCCGTGGCAATGAGCAGTTCTTC
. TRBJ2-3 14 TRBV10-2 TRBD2 CASSEISGADTQYF TGCGCCAGCAGTGAGATTAGCGGGGCAGATACGCAGTATTTT
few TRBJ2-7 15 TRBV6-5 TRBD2 CASSSGTSGSYEQYF TGTGCCAGCAGTAGCGGGACTAGCGGGTCCTACGAGCAGTACTTC
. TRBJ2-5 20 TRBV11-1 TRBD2 CASSPPPTSGGRRYQETQYF TGTGCCAGCAGCCCCCCTCCGACTAGCGGGGGTAGGAGGTACCAAGAGACCCAGTACTTC
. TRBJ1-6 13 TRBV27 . CASSGPASSPLHF TGTGCCAGCAGTGGACCTGCCTCATCACCCCTCCACTTT
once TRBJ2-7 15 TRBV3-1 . CASSQETGSSYEQYF TGTGCCAGCAGCCAAGAGACGGGCAGCTCCTACGAGCAGTACTTC
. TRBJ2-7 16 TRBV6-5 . CASSYRKSTAYYEQYF TGTGCCAGCAGTTACCGCAAATCAACAGCTTACTACGAGCAGTACTTC
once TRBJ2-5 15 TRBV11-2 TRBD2 CASSPYRTSGETQYF TGTGCCAGCAGCCCCTACCGGACTAGCGGTGAGACCCAGTACTTC
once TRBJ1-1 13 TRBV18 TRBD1 CATTGDRAAEAFF TGTGCCACCACAGGAGACAGGGCGGCTGAAGCTTTCTTT
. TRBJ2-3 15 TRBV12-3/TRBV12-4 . CASSFRGAEGDTQYF TGTGCCAGCAGTTTCCGGGGGGCCGAGGGAGATACGCAGTATTTT
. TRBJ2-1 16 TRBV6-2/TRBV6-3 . CASSTIRGEVFNEQFF TGTGCCAGCAGTACCATTAGGGGCGAGGTTTTCAATGAGCAGTTCTTC
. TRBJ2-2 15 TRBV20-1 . CSASEAGAYTGELFF TGCAGTGCTAGTGAGGCGGGGGCTTACACCGGGGAGCTGTTTTTT
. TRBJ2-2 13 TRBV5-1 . CASSLESGGELFF TGCGCCAGCAGCTTGGAATCGGGAGGGGAGCTGTTTTTT
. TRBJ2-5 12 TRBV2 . CASTQDAETQYF TGTGCCAGCACCCAGGACGCAGAGACCCAGTACTTC
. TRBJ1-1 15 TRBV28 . CASSPRGPMNTEAFF TGTGCCAGCAGTCCGAGAGGACCTATGAACACTGAAGCTTTCTTT
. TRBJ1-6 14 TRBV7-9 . CASSAQGYNSPLHF TGTGCCAGCAGCGCCCAGGGTTATAATTCACCCCTCCACTTT
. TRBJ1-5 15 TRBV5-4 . CASSLAGSSNQPQHF TGTGCCAGCAGCTTGGCGGGGTCCAGCAATCAGCCCCAGCATTTT
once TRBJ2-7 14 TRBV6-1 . CASRPIGRPDEQYF TGTGCCAGCAGGCCAATCGGCCGCCCCGACGAGCAGTACTTC
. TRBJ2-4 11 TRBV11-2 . CASSPKNIQYF TGTGCCAGCAGCCCCAAAAACATTCAGTACTTC
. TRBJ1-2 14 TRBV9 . CASSPPESGYGYTF TGTGCCAGCAGCCCTCCCGAGTCCGGCTATGGCTACACCTTC
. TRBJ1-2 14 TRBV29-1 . CSVGRDVSLYGYTF TGCAGCGTGGGAAGGGACGTCAGCCTCTATGGCTACACCTTC
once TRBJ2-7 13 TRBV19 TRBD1 CASTTGTGPEQYF TGTGCCAGTACCACAGGGACAGGGCCCGAGCAGTACTTC
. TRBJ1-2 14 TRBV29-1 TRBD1 CSVDPQDRVFGYTF TGCAGCGTTGACCCGCAAGACAGGGTTTTTGGCTACACCTTC
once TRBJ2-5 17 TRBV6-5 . CASSYNTIRTAEETQYF TGTGCCAGCAGTTACAACACGATTAGGACAGCCGAAGAGACCCAGTACTTC
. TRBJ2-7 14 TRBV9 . CASSPGDTSYEQYF TGTGCCAGCAGCCCCGGGGACACCTCCTACGAGCAGTACTTC
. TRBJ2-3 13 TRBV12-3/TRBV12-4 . CATSGRLTDTQYF TGTGCCACCTCCGGGCGGCTCACAGATACGCAGTATTTT
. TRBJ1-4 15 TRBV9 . CASSPKDGINEKLFF TGTGCCAGCAGCCCCAAGGACGGGATTAATGAAAAACTGTTTTTT
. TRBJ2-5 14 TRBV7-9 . CASSEGPSVETQYF TGTGCCAGCAGCGAAGGACCCTCGGTGGAGACCCAGTACTTC
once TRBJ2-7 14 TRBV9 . CASSVDVKPYEQYF TGTGCCAGCAGCGTAGATGTCAAGCCTTACGAGCAGTACTTC
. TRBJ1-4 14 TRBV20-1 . CSASEVATNEKLFF TGCAGTGCTAGCGAAGTGGCAACTAATGAAAAACTGTTTTTT
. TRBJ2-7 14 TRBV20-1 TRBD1 CSARDLDRDYEQYF TGCAGTGCTAGAGATCTGGACAGGGACTACGAGCAGTACTTC
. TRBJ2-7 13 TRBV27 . CASSLASTYEQYF TGTGCCAGCAGTTTGGCCTCGACCTACGAGCAGTACTTC
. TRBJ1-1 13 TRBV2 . CASSENGNTEAFF TGTGCCAGCAGTGAAAACGGGAACACTGAAGCTTTCTTT
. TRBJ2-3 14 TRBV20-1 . CSALDGVHTDTQYF TGCAGTGCCCTAGACGGGGTACACACAGATACGCAGTATTTT